This T cell receptor beta chain is drawn from a study of chronic HIV infection and antiretroviral therapy. The CDR3 extends over 14 amino acids. This clonotype was recorded many times. MiXCR was run by TCRdb on the 5' RACE reads, yielding one entry per CDR3 protein. Here the sample spans 40,000 or so distinct CDR3 sequences, 8.2% being singletons. The source of this sequence is an adult who had HIV and had not received antiretroviral therapy, or was an uninfected healthy control (not recorded which). V usage is TRBV21-1 and J usage is TRBJ2-2; the D call of TRBD2 is as the table states it, not checked on the DNA. TRBV21-1 constitutes a pseudogene. Sequencing used peripheral blood. CDR3 nucleotide sequence: TGTGCCAGCGCGACTACCGTTGACACCGGGGAGCTGTTTTTT. Its translation: CASATTVDTGELFF.